This T cell receptor (beta chain) was obtained from a study of shared clonotypes between healthy human individuals. At the level of the study: With ages of 18 to 49, the donors were a couple of women and a few men.

Caucasian adults residing in Nashville, Tennessee made up all the donors. Trimming stripped 0 bases from V and 4 bases from J, with 17 bases between. This CDR3 comprises 17 residues. In germline, CDR1 is SGDLS, CDR2 YYNGEE. Here immunoSEQ multiplex PCR was the method, and the copy in TCRdb shows in-frame clones only, minus some. The table records about 990,000 clones, more than 75% of them present only once. This TCR was recovered from a man aged 18 to 29 in good health. Some clones in this sample may be carry-over from other donors' samples. Sequencing input: memory CD4+ T cells from PBMCs. This sample's subset: CD45RA-negative fraction. This rearrangement joins TRBV9 to TRBJ2-1, with D possibly TRBD2 on 5 matching bases. The CDR3 protein is CASSVGGPNRGYNEQFF. The CDR3 DNA sequence: TGTGCCAGCAGCGTAGGTGGACCGAACCGGGGTTACAATGAGCAGTTCTTC.